The rows below give T cell receptor beta chains drawn from one sample of a study of shared clonotypes between healthy human individuals. Sequenced by immunoSEQ multiplex PCR; TCRdb stores in-frame clones only, minus some. The sample records approximately 710,000 clones, 90% being singletons. The sample taken for sequencing was memory CD8+ T cells from PBMCs. The source is a man younger than 35 in good health. Some clones in this sample may be carry-over from other donors' samples. Both conserved end residues are part of each CDR3. D genes are given only for firm matches. Expanded clones are given a class, and other clones once, few, many or no size at all.

D	size	J	V	CDR3	DNA
-	-	TRBJ1-2	TRBV19	CASRTYDRNYGYTF	TGTGCCAGTAGAACCTACGACCGAAACTATGGCTACACCTTC
TRBD1	-	TRBJ2-1	TRBV30	CAWSVGGYYNEQFF	TGTGCCTGGAGTGTAGGGGGCTATTACAATGAGCAGTTCTTC
TRBD1	-	TRBJ2-7	TRBV28	CASSSPLGQGLAYEQYF	TGTGCCAGCAGTTCCCCCCTCGGACAGGGTCTTGCCTACGAGCAGTACTTC
-	-	TRBJ2-5	TRBV7-9	CASSRPGKETQYF	TGTGCCAGCAGCCGACCGGGGAAAGAGACCCAGTACTTC
TRBD1	few	TRBJ1-1	TRBV16	CASSSRTGEGPEAFF	TGTGCCAGCAGCTCTCGAACAGGGGAGGGACCTGAAGCTTTCTTT
-	-	TRBJ2-3	TRBV4-3	CASSPGSRNTQYF	TGCGCCAGCAGCCCTGGATCAAGGAATACGCAGTATTTT
-	-	TRBJ2-7	TRBV18	CASSTLGGVYEQYF	TGTGCCAGCTCAACTCTAGGGGGAGTCTACGAGCAGTACTTC
TRBD2	-	TRBJ2-1	TRBV4-2	CASSPRLADYSYNEQFF	TGTGCCAGCAGCCCCAGACTAGCAGATTACTCCTACAATGAGCAGTTCTTC
TRBD1	-	TRBJ1-1	TRBV28	CASRTGNRNTEAFF	TGTGCCAGCAGGACAGGGAACAGGAACACTGAAGCTTTCTTT
-	once	TRBJ2-1	TRBV7-6	CASRSDVGLEGNEQFF	TGTGCCAGCAGATCCGATGTGGGGCTCGAGGGGAATGAGCAGTTCTTC
TRBD1	-	TRBJ2-7	TRBV19	CASSIDVGQDYEQYF	TGTGCCAGTAGTATAGATGTGGGACAGGATTACGAGCAGTACTTC
-	-	TRBJ2-3	TRBV28	CASSFVGVSTDTQYF	TGTGCCAGCAGTTTTGTAGGGGTCAGCACAGATACGCAGTATTTT
TRBD1	once	TRBJ1-3	TRBV27	CASSYRTGAGNTIYF	TGTGCCAGCAGTTACCGGACAGGGGCCGGAAACACCATATATTTT
TRBD2	-	TRBJ2-7	TRBV18	CASSPGTSSSDEQYF	TGTGCCAGCTCACCGGGGACTAGCTCCAGCGACGAGCAGTACTTC
-	-	TRBJ2-3	TRBV4-1	CASSQVRRGTDTQYF	TGCGCCAGCAGCCAAGTGCGCAGGGGCACAGATACGCAGTATTTT
-	once	TRBJ1-4	TRBV2	CASSLDEKLFF	TGTGCCAGCAGTCTGGATGAAAAACTGTTTTTT
-	-	TRBJ2-7	TRBV5-8	CASSLRTATSYEQYF	TGTGCCAGCAGCCTGAGGACGGCCACCTCCTACGAGCAGTACTTC
-	-	TRBJ2-7	TRBV7-8	CASSPRYLGSYEQYF	TGTGCCAGCAGCCCCCGTTATTTAGGTTCCTACGAGCAGTACTTC
-	few	TRBJ1-5	TRBV19	CATLPGRGDQPQHF	TGTGCCACCCTGCCCGGACGGGGGGATCAGCCCCAGCATTTT